Below are 2 T cell receptor beta chains sequenced from a single sample in a study of cytomegalovirus exposure and HLA in healthy donors. The PCR had 60 Vbeta and 13 Jbeta primers. Libraries were prepared by immunoSEQ multiplex PCR; TCRdb keeps only in-frame clonotypes and omits some of them. The sample has some 130,000 clones, over 70% seen once. The source material was PBMCs. These receptors all stem from a young man in good health and CMV-seronegative.

V is TRBV6-5 and J is TRBJ1-2, with D unclear. Germline CDR1 MNHEY, CDR2 SVGAGI. This CDR3 has 12 amino acids. Trimming removed 4 bases at V and 8 bases at J, with 11 bases between. The CDR3 nucleotides are TGTGCCAGCAGTTCAACGAGCGGGGGCTACACCTTC. Translation: CASSSTSGGYTF.

The CDR3 sequence is CATTYSAGELFF. As DNA, the CDR3 is TGTGCCACCACCTATAGTGCCGGGGAGCTGTTTTTT. The J gene is TRBJ2-2, the V gene TRBV15; D is ambiguous. CDR1 and CDR2 from the germline V gene are LNHNV and YYDKDF (reference sequence). V was pared by 7 bases and J by 6 bases, with 9 bases between. The CDR3 runs 12 residues.